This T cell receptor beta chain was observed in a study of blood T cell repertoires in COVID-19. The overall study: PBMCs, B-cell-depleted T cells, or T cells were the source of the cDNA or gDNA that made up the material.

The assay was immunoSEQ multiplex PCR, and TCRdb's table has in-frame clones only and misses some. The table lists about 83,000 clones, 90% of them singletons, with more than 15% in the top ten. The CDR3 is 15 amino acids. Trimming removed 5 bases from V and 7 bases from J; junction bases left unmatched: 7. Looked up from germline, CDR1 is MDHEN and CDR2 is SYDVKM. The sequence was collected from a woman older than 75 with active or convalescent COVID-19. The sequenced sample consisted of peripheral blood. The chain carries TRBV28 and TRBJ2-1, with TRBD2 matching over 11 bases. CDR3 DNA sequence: TGTGCCAGCAGTCTAATAGCGGGGGGGCCTAATGAGCAGTTCTTC. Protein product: CASSLIAGGPNEQFF. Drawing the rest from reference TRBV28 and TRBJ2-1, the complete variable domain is DVKVTQSSRYLVKRTGEKVFLECVQDMDHENMFWYRQDPGLGLRLIYFSYDVKMKEKGDIPEGYSVSREKKERFSLILESASTNQTSMYLCASSLIAGGPNEQFFGPGTRLTVL.